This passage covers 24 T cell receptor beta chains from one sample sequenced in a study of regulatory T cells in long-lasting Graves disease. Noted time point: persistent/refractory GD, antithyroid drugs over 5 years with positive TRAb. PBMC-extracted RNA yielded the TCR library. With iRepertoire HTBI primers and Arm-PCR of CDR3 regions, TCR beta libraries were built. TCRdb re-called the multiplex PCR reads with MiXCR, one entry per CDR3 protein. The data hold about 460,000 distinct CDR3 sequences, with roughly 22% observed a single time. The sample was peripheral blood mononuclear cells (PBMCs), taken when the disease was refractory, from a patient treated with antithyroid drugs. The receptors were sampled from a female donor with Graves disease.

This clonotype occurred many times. The CDR3 DNA follows: TGTGCCAGCAGCTTAGCGGCGGGGGGGATGAACGAGCAGTACTTC. Protein product: CASSLAAGGMNEQYF. The chain recombines TRBV7-2 with TRBJ2-7, with 9 positions matching TRBD2. V dropped 0 bases and J dropped 5; count of bases not matched to a gene: 5. Germline CDR1 and CDR2: SGHTA and FQGNSA. The CDR3 is 15 residues long.

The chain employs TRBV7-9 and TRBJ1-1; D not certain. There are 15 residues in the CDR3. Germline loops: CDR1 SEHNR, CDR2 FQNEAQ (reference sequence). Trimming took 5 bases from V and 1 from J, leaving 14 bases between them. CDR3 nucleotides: TGTGCCAGCAGCGCCCCCCCTCCGTCGAACACTGAAGCTTTCTTT. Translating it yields CASSAPPPSNTEAFF.

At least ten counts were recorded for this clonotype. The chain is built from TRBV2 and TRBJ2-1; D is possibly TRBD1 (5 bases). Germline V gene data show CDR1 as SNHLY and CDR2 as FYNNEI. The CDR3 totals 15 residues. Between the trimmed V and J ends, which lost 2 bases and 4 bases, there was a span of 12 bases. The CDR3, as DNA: TGTGCCAGCAGTGAACAGGGTTCGAGGTACAATGAGCAGTTCTTC. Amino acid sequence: CASSEQGSRYNEQFF.

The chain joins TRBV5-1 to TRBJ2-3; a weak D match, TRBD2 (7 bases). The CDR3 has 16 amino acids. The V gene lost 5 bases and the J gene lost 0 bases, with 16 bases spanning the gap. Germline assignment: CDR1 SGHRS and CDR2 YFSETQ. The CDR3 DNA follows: TGCGCCAGCAGTCTCGGGGGGACAACTAGCACAGATACGCAGTATTTT. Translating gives CASSLGGTTSTDTQYF.

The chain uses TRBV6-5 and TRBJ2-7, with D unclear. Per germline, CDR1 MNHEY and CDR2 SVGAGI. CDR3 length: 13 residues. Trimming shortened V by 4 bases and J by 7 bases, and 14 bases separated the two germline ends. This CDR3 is CASSSTPPREQYF. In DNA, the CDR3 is TGTGCCAGCAGTTCTACCCCGCCGAGGGAGCAGTACTTC.

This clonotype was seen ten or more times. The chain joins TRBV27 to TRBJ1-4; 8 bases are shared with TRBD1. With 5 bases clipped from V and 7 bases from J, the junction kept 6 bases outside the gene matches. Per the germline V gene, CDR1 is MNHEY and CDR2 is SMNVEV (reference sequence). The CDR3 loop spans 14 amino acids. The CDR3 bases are TGTGCCAGCAGTACCCGACAGGGGAGTGAAAAACTGTTTTTT. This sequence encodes CASSTRQGSEKLFF.

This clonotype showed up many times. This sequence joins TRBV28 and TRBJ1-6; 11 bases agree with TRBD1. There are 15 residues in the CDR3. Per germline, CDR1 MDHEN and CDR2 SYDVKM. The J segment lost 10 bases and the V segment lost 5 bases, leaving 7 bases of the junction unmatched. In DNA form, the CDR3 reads TGTGCCAGCAGTCGCCCGGGACAGGGGGTCTCACCCCTCCACTTT. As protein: CASSRPGQGVSPLHF.

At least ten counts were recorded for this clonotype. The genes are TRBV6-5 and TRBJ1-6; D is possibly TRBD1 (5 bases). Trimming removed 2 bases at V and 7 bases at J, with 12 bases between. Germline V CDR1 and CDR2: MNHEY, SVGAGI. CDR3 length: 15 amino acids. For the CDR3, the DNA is TGTGCCAGCAGTTACGGTGGGGGAGGAAATTCACCCCTCCACTTT. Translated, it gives CASSYGGGGNSPLHF.

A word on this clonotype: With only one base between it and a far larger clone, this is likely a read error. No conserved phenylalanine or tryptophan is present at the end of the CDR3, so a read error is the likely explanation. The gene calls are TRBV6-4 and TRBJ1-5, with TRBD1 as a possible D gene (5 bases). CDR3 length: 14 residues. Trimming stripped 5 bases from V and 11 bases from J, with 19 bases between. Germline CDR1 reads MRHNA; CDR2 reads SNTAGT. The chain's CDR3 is CASSLRARASAQHL. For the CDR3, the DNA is TGTGCCAGCAGTTTGAGGGCCAGGGCATCAGCCCAGCATCTT.

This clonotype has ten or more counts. The CDR3 DNA sequence: TGTGCCAGCAGCTTAGGACAGGGAAGCGTCGGGGAGCTGTTTTTT. This encodes CASSLGQGSVGELFF. The V and J genes are TRBV11-3 and TRBJ2-2, with TRBD1 matching over 7 bases. The germline gives CDR1 SGHNT, CDR2 YENEEA. V shed 1 base and J 7 bases; nucleotides not matched to a gene: 6. CDR3 length equals 15 residues.

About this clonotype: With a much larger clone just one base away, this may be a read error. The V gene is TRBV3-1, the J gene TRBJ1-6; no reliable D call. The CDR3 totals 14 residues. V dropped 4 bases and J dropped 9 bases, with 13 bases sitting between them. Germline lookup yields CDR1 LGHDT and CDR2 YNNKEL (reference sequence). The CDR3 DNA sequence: TGTGCCAGCAGCCGTCCACTGGCTTCTTCACCCCTCCACTTT. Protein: CASSRPLASSPLHF.

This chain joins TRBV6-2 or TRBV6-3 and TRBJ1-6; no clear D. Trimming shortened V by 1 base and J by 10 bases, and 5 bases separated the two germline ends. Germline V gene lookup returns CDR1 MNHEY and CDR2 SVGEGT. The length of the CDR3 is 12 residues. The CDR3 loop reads CASSYYTSPLHF. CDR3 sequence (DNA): TGTGCCAGCAGTTACTATACCTCACCCCTCCACTTT.

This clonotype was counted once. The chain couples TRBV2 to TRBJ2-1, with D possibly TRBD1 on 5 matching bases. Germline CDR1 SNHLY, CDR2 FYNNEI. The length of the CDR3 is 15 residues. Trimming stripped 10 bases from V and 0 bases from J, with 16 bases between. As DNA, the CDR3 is TGTGCCATTCGCAGGGCCGCGAGCTCCTACAATGAGCAGTTCTTC. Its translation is CAIRRAASSYNEQFF.

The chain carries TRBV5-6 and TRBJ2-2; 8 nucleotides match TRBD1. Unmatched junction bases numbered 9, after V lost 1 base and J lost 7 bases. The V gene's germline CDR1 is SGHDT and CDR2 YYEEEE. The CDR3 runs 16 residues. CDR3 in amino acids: CASSLRTGSFIGELFF. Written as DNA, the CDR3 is TGTGCCAGCAGCTTGAGGACAGGGTCCTTCATCGGGGAGCTGTTTTTT.

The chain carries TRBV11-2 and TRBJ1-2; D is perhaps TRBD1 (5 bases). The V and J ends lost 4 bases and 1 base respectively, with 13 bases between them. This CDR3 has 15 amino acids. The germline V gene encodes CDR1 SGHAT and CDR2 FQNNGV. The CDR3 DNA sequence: TGTGCCAGCAGCTCACCCCGGGGGAATAACTATGGCTACACCTTC. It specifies CASSSPRGNNYGYTF. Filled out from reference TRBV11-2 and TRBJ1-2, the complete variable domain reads EAGVAQSPRYKIIEKRQSVAFWCNPISGHATLYWYQQILGQGPKLLIQFQNNGVVDDSQLPKDRFSAERLKGVDSTLKIQPAKLEDSAVYLCASSSPRGNNYGYTFGSGTRLTVV.

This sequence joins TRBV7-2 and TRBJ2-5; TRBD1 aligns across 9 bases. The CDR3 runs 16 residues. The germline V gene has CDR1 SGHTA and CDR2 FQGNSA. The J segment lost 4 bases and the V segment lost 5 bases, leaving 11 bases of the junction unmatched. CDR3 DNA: TGTGCCAGCAGCCCCCAAGGGAGGACAGGGGTAGAGACCCAGTACTTC. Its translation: CASSPQGRTGVETQYF. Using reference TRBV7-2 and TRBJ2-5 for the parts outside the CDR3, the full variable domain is GAGVSQSPSNKVTEKGKDVELRCDPISGHTALYWYRQSLGQGLEFLIYFQGNSAPDKSGLPSDRFSAERTGGSVSTLTIQRTQQEDSAVYLCASSPQGRTGVETQYFGPGTRLLVL.

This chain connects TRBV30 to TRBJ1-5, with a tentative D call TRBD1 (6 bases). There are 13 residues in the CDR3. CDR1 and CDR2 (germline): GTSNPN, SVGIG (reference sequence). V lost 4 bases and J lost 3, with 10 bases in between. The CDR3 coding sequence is TGTGCCTGGACCCCAGGGGCCAATCAGCCCCAGCATTTT. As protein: CAWTPGANQPQHF.

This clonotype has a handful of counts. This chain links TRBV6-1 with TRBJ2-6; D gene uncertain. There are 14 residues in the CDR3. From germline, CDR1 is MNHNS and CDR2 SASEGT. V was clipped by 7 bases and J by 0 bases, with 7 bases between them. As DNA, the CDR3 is TGTGCCAGCAAGCTGAGCTCTGGGGCCAACGTCCTGACTTTC. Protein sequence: CASKLSSGANVLTF.

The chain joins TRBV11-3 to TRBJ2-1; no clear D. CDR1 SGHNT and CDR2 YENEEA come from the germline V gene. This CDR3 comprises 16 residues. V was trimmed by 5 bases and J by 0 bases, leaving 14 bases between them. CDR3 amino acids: CASSQESTSSYNEQFF. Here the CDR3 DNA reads TGTGCCAGCAGCCAAGAGAGTACAAGCTCCTACAATGAGCAGTTCTTC.

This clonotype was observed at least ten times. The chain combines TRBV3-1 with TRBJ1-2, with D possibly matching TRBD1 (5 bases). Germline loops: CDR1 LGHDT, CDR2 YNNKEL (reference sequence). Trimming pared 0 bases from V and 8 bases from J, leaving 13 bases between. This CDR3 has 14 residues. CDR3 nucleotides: TGTGCCAGCAGCCAAGAATGGGGGTCACGCGGCTACACCTTC. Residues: CASSQEWGSRGYTF.

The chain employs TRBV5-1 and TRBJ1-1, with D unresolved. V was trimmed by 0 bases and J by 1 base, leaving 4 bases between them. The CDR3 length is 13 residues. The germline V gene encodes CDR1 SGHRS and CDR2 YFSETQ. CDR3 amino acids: CASSLDANTEAFF. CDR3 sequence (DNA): TGCGCCAGCAGCTTGGACGCGAACACTGAAGCTTTCTTT.

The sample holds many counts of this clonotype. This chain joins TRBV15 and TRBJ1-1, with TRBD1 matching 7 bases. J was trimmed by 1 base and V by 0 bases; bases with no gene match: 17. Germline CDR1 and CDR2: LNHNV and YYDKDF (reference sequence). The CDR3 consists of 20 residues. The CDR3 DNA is TGTGCCACCAGCAGAGACCCGGTAACAGGGGCTGAATCTCAGAACACTGAAGCTTTCTTT. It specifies CATSRDPVTGAESQNTEAFF.

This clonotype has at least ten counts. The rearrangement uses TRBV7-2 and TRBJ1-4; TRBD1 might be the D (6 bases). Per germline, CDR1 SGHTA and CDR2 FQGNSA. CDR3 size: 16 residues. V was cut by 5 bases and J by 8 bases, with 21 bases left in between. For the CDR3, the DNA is TGTGCCAGCAGCATTAACCTCAACAGGGTCGGGGAAAAACTGTTTTTT. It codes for CASSINLNRVGEKLFF.

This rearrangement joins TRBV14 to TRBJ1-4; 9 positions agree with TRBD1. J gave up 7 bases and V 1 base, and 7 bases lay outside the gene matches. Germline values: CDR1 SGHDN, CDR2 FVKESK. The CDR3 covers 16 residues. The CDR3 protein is CASSQVGDREAEKLFF. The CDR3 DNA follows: TGTGCCAGCAGCCAAGTTGGGGACAGGGAGGCTGAAAAACTGTTTTTT.